The next 16 T cell receptor beta chains were all read from a single sample in a study of blood T cell repertoires in COVID-19. Assay: immunoSEQ multiplex PCR; the TCRdb copy retains only in-frame clones and omits some. The repertoire consists of about 260,000 clones, with 75% to 90% occurring once and the leading ten covering 9.5% to 13%. The source material was peripheral blood. Receptor source: a woman in her seventies with COVID-19, enrolled during active disease.

The V call is TRBV5-6, the J call TRBJ1-5, with D possibly being TRBD1 (6 bases). V dropped 1 base and J dropped 4 bases, with 12 bases sitting between them. Germline assignment: CDR1 SGHDT and CDR2 YYEEEE. The CDR3 consists of 15 residues. As DNA, the CDR3 is TGTGCCAGCAGCTTGAGCAGGGGATGGAATCAGCCCCAGCATTTT. The encoded protein is CASSLSRGWNQPQHF.

Here the CDR3 DNA reads TGCGCCAGCAGCTCTGGTGGAGGGAATGGTAATGAAAAACTGTTTTTT. Its translation is CASSSGGGNGNEKLFF. V gene TRBV5-1 combines with J gene TRBJ1-4; no clear D. V lost 3 bases and J 4 bases, leaving 16 bases between the germline ends. The CDR3 is 16 residues long. Germline V CDR1 and CDR2: SGHRS, YFSETQ.

The V and J genes are TRBV3-1 (or the pseudogene TRBV3-2) and TRBJ2-1; D may be TRBD2 (5 bases). Germline assignment: CDR1 LGHDT and CDR2 YNNKEL (reference sequence). V was shortened by 1 base and J by 5 bases, with 12 bases between the two germline ends. The length of the CDR3 is 15 residues. Here the CDR3 DNA reads TGTGCCAGCAGCCAAGGGTCGGGAAGGGACAATGAGCAGTTCTTC. Encoded protein: CASSQGSGRDNEQFF.

The genes are TRBV2 and TRBJ1-2; the D is unclear. V lost 4 bases to trimming and J lost 2 bases, with 11 bases between them. Germline CDR1 reads SNHLY; CDR2 reads FYNNEI. The CDR3 is made up of 14 amino acids. The CDR3 DNA sequence: TGTGCCAGCAGTGTCCGAGGAATAAACTATGGCTACACCTTC. Its protein product is CASSVRGINYGYTF.

This clone was picked up one time. The chain has TRBV9 and TRBJ2-7; 11 positions agree with TRBD2. The CDR3 spans 14 residues. The V segment lost 3 bases and the J segment 5 bases; nucleotides outside the gene matches: 4. In germline, CDR1 is SGDLS, CDR2 YYNGEE. CDR3 in DNA: TGTGCCAGCAGCGCTCTAGCGGGAGGCGACGAGCAGTACTTC. Protein sequence: CASSALAGGDEQYF.

This clone was counted a single time. The CDR3 DNA reads as TGCGCCAGCACAGGGTACCGGAATATGAACACTGAAGCTTTCTTT. Its translation is CASTGYRNMNTEAFF. The rearrangement uses TRBV5-1 and TRBJ1-1, with D possibly matching TRBD1 (5 bases). Between the trimmed V and J ends, which lost 6 bases and 0 bases, there was a span of 15 bases. The CDR3 totals 15 residues. Germline V gene data show CDR1 as SGHRS and CDR2 as YFSETQ.

The CDR3 spells CASSPGHLQYF. The CDR3 DNA sequence: TGTGCCAGCAGCCCGGGACATCTGCAGTACTTC. The gene calls are TRBV3-1 (or the pseudogene TRBV3-2) and TRBJ2-7; perhaps TRBD1 as D (6 bases). CDR3 size: 11 residues. V dropped 4 bases and J dropped 9 bases, with 10 bases sitting between them. The germline V gene encodes CDR1 LGHDT and CDR2 YNNKEL (reference sequence).

The J gene is TRBJ1-4, the V gene TRBV15; 7 positions agree with TRBD1. Trimming took 3 bases from V and 4 from J; bases not matched to a gene: 5. Germline lookup yields CDR1 LNHNV and CDR2 YYDKDF (reference sequence). CDR3 size: 15 residues. CDR3 amino acids: CATSRPRGLNEKLFF. The DNA for the CDR3 is TGTGCCACCAGCAGGCCGAGGGGGCTTAATGAAAAACTGTTTTTT.

V gene TRBV19 combines with J gene TRBJ2-2, with 14 bases lining up with TRBD2. The CDR3 contains 16 residues. Germline V gene data show CDR1 as LNHDA and CDR2 as SQIVND (reference sequence). V was clipped by 7 bases and J by 4 bases; unmatched bases: 5. The chain's CDR3 is CASNHGTSGSTGELFF. CDR3 coding DNA: TGTGCCAGTAATCACGGGACTAGCGGGAGCACCGGGGAGCTGTTTTTT.

This chain links TRBV7-2 with TRBJ1-1; the D gene is possibly TRBD1 (6 bases). With 5 bases removed from V and 0 bases from J, the gap between germline ends came to 13 bases. The CDR3 runs 15 residues. CDR1 and CDR2 (germline): SGHTA, FQGNSA. CDR3 sequence reads: CASSLDSNLNTEAFF. CDR3 nucleotides: TGTGCCAGCAGCCTGGACAGCAATTTGAACACTGAAGCTTTCTTT.

This chain connects TRBV27 to TRBJ1-3; D is ambiguous. The CDR3 contains 15 residues. CDR1 is MNHEY, CDR2 SMNVEV, per germline (reference sequence). The V and J ends lost 6 bases and 0 bases respectively, with 12 bases between them. CDR3 residues: CASRESYSSGNTIYF. CDR3 nucleotide sequence: TGTGCCAGCAGAGAATCGTACAGCTCTGGAAACACCATATATTTT.

The chain employs TRBV5-4 and TRBJ2-5, with D hard to call. Germline V gene lookup returns CDR1 SGHNT and CDR2 YYREEE (reference sequence). Trimming shortened V by 4 bases and J by 5 bases, and 12 bases separated the two germline ends. The CDR3 has 13 amino acids. This chain's CDR3 is CASSPDPRETQYF. For the CDR3, the DNA is TGTGCCAGCAGCCCCGACCCGCGGGAGACCCAGTACTTC.

The chain carries TRBV12-3 or TRBV12-4 and TRBJ2-5, with D maybe TRBD1 (5 bases). This CDR3 is built from 13 residues. Trimming took off 6 bases at V and 2 bases at J, with 10 bases between the two ends. The CDR3 is CASRRGSQETQYF. The DNA for the CDR3 is TGTGCCAGCAGAAGGGGATCTCAAGAGACCCAGTACTTC.

This chain connects TRBV27 to TRBJ1-2; 8 positions agree with TRBD1. The germline gives CDR1 MNHEY, CDR2 SMNVEV (reference sequence). CDR3 length equals 14 residues. V was pared by 7 bases and J by 2 bases, with 6 bases of the junction left unmatched. CDR3 sequence: CASTLRTGNYGYTF. CDR3 bases: TGTGCCAGCACCCTTCGGACAGGGAACTATGGCTACACCTTC.

This rearrangement joins TRBV6-4 to TRBJ2-3, with D perhaps matching TRBD2 (5 bases). Trimming stripped 0 bases from V and 0 bases from J, with 10 bases between. The CDR3 runs to 16 residues. The germline gives CDR1 MRHNA, CDR2 SNTAGT. CDR3 DNA sequence: TGTGCCAGCAGTGACTCACGGGGAACTAGCACAGATACGCAGTATTTT. It translates to CASSDSRGTSTDTQYF.

This clone was picked up a small number of times. DNA for the CDR3: TGTGCCAGCAGCGATGGGACAGGGGGAAATCAGCCCCAGCATTTT. It is translated as CASSDGTGGNQPQHF. The chain is built from TRBV7-2 and TRBJ1-5, with 11 bases that match TRBD1. This CDR3 comprises 15 residues. Trimming at V came to 5 bases and at J to 4 bases, leaving 4 bases not matched to a gene. Germline V gives CDR1 SGHTA, CDR2 FQGNSA. The entire variable domain, with the rest obtained from reference TRBV7-2 and TRBJ1-5, is as follows: GAGVSQSPSNKVTEKGKDVELRCDPISGHTALYWYRQSLGQGLEFLIYFQGNSAPDKSGLPSDRFSAERTGGSVSTLTIQRTQQEDSAVYLCASSDGTGGNQPQHFGDGTRLSIL.